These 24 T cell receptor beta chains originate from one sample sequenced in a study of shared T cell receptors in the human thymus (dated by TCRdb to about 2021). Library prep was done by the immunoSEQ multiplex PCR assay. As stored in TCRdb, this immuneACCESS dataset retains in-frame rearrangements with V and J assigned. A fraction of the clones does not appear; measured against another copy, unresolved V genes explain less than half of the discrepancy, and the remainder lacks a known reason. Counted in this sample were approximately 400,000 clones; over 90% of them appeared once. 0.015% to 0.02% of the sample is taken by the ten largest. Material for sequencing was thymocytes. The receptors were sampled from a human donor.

The CDR3 DNA follows: TGTGCCAGCAGAGGACTAGCGGGGCACACAGATACGCAGTATTTT. Residues: CASRGLAGHTDTQYF. The chain couples TRBV7-9 to TRBJ2-3; 12 nucleotides align to TRBD2. J gave up 2 bases and V 6 bases, and 3 bases lay outside the gene matches. Germline CDR1 reads SEHNR; CDR2 reads FQNEAQ (reference sequence). The CDR3 extends over 15 amino acids.

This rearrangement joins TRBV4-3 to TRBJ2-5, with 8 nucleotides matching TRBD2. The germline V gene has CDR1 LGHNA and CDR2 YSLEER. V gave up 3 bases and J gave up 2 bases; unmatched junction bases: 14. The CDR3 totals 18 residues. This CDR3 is CASSHDNRTSSGQETQYF. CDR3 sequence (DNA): TGCGCCAGCAGCCACGACAACCGGACTAGCTCGGGGCAAGAGACCCAGTACTTC.

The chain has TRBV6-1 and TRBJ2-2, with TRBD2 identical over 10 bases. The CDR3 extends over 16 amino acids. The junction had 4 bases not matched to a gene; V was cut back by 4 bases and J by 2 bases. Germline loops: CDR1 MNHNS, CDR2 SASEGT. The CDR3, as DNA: TGTGCCAGCAGTGGACTAGCGGGCCCTAACACCGGGGAGCTGTTTTTT. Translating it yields CASSGLAGPNTGELFF.

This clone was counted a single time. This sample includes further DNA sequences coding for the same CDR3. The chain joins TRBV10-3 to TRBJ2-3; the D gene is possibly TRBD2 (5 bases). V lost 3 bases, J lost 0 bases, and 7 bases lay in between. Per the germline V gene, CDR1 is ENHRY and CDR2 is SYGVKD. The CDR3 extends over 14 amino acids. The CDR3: CAISERDSTDTQYF. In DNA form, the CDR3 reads TGTGCCATCAGTGAACGGGATAGCACAGATACGCAGTATTTT.

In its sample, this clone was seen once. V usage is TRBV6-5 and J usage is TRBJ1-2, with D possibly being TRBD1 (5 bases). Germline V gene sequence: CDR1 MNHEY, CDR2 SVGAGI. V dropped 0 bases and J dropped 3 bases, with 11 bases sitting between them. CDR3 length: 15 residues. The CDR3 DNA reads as TGTGCCAGCAGTTACTCACCGGACACCTACTATGGCTACACCTTC. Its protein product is CASSYSPDTYYGYTF.

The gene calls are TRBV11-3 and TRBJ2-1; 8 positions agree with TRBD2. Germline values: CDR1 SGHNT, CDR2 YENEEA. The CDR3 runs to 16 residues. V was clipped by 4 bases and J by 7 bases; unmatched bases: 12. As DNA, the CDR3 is TGTGCCAGCAGCTCTTCCGAGGTAGCGGGACGTAATGAGCAGTTCTTC. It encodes CASSSSEVAGRNEQFF.

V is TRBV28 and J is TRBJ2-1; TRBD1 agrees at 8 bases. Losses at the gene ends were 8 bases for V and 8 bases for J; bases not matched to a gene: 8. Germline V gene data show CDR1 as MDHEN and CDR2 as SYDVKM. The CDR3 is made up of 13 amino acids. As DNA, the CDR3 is TGTGCCAGCTATAGGACAGGGTGCCATGAGCAGTTCTTC. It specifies CASYRTGCHEQFF. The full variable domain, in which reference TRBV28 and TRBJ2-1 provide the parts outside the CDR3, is DVKVTQSSRYLVKRTGEKVFLECVQDMDHENMFWYRQDPGLGLRLIYFSYDVKMKEKGDIPEGYSVSREKKERFSLILESASTNQTSMYLCASYRTGCHEQFFGPGTRLTVL.

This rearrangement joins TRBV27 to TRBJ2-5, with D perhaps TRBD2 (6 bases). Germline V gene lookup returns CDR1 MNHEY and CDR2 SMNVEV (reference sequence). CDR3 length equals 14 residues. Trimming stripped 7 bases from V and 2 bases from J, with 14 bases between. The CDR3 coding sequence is TGTGCCAGCACCGAAGGGACTCCTCAAGAGACCCAGTACTTC. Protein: CASTEGTPQETQYF.

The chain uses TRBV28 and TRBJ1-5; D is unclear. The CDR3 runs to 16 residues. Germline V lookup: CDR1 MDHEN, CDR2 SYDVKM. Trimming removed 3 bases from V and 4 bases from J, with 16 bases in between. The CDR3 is CASSLEQARSNQPQHF. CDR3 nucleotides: TGTGCCAGCAGTTTGGAGCAGGCTAGAAGTAATCAGCCCCAGCATTTT.

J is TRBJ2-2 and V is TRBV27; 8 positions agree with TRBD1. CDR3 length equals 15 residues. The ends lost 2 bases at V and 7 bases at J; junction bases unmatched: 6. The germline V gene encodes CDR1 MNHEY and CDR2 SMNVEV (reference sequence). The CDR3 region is CASSLLRQGIGELFF. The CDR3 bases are TGTGCCAGCAGTTTACTTCGACAGGGGATCGGGGAGCTGTTTTTT.

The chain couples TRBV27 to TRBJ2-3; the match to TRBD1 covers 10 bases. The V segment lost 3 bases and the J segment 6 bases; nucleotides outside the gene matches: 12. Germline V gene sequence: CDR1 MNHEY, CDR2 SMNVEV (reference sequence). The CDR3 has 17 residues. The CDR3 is CASSLTPGQGPPDTQYF. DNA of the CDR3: TGTGCCAGCAGTTTGACACCGGGACAGGGGCCCCCGGATACGCAGTATTTT.

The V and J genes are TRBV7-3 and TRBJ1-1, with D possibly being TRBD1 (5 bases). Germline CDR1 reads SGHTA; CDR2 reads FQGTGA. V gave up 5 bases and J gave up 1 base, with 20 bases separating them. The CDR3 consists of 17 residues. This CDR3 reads CASSHPWRDCRNTEAFF. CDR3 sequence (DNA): TGTGCCAGCAGCCACCCTTGGAGGGACTGTCGGAACACTGAAGCTTTCTTT.

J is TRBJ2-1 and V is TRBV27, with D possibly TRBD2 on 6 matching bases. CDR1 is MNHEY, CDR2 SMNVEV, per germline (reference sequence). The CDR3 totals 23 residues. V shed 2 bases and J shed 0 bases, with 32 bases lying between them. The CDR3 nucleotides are TGTGCCAGCAGTTTAGCGCAAATAGCAGTTATCTTTCGGACTAACCTCTCCTACAATGAGCAGTTCTTC. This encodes CASSLAQIAVIFRTNLSYNEQFF.

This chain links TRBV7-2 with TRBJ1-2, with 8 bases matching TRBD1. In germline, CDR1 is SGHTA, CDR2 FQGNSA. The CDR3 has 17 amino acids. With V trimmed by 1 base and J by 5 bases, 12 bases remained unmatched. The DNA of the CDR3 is TGTGCCAGCAGCTTAGGGGTGGCAGGGGGCCTTAGGTATGGCTACACCTTC. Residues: CASSLGVAGGLRYGYTF.

The CDR3 coding sequence is TGTGCCAGTAGTCCTCATAAACCGACAGGCCCTTTTATTGCCTACGAGCAGTACTTC. Protein product: CASSPHKPTGPFIAYEQYF. The chain carries TRBV19 and TRBJ2-7; maybe TRBD1 (6 bases). V shed 5 bases and J shed 2 bases, with 28 bases lying between them. This CDR3 comprises 19 residues. Germline V gene lookup returns CDR1 LNHDA and CDR2 SQIVND (reference sequence).

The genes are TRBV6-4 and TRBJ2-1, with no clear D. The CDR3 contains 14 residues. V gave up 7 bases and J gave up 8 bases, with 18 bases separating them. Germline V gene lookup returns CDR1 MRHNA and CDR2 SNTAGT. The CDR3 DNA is TGTGCCAGCAAACCCATAGAGGCTGCCGATGAGCAGTTCTTC. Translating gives CASKPIEAADEQFF.

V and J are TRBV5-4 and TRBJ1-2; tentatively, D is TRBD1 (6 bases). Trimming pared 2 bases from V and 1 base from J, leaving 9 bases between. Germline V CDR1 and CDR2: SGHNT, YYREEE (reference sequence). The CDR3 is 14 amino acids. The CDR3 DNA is TGTGCCAGCAGCTTTGACAGGATTAACTATGGCTACACCTTC. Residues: CASSFDRINYGYTF.

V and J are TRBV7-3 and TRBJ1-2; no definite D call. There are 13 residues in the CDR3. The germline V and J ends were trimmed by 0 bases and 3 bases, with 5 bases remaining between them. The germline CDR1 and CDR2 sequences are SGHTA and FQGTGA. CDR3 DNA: TGTGCCAGCAGCTTAACGGGTTACTATGGCTACACCTTC. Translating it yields CASSLTGYYGYTF. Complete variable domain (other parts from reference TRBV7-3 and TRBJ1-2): GAGVSQTPSNKVTEKGKYVELRCDPISGHTALYWYRQSLGQGPEFLIYFQGTGAADDSGLPNDRFFAVRPEGSVSTLKIQRTERGDSAVYLCASSLTGYYGYTFGSGTRLTVV.

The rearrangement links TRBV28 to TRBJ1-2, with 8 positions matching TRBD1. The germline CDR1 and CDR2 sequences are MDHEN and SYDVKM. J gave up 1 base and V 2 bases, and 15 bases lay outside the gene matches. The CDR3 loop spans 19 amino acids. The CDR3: CASSLIIWPSQGDNYGYTF. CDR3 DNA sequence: TGTGCCAGCAGTTTAATAATATGGCCGTCACAGGGGGATAACTATGGCTACACCTTC.

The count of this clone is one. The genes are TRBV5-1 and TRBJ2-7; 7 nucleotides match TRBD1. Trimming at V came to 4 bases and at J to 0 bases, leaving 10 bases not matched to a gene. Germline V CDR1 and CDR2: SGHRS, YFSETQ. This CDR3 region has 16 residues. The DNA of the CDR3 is TGCGCCAGCAGCGTTGAAGGACAGGTTAGCTCCTACGAGCAGTACTTC. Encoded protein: CASSVEGQVSSYEQYF.

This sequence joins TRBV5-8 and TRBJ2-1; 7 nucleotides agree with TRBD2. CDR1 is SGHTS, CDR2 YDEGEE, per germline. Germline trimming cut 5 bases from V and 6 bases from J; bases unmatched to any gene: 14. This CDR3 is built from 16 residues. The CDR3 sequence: CASRPLLAGELNEQFF. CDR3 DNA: TGTGCCAGCAGACCCCTTTTGGCGGGAGAGCTCAATGAGCAGTTCTTC.

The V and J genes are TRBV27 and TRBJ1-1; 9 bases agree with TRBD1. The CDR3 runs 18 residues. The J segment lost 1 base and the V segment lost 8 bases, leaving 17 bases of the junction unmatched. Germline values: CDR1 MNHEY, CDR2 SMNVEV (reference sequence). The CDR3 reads CASLGQGETYRKNTEAFF. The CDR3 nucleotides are TGTGCCAGCTTGGGACAGGGTGAGACTTATCGAAAGAACACTGAAGCTTTCTTT.

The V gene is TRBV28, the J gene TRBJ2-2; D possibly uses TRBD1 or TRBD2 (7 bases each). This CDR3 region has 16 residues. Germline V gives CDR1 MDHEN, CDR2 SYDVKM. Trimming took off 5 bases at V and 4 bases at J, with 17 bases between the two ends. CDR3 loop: CASSPPGGAGTGELFF. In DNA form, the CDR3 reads TGTGCCAGCAGTCCTCCAGGGGGGGCGGGCACCGGGGAGCTGTTTTTT.

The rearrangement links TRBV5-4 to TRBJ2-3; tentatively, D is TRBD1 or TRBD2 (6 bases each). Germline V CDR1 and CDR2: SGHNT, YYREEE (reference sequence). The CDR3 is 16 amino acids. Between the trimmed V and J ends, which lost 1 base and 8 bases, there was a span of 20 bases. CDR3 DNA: TGTGCCAGCAGCTTGCGGAACGGCCTGGGGGGCGGTACGCAGTATTTT. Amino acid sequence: CASSLRNGLGGGTQYF.